Detailed here is one T cell receptor (beta chain). Germline-derived CDR1 and CDR2 are SGHNT and YYREEE (reference sequence). The length of the CDR3 is 15 residues. V gave up 6 bases and J gave up 9 bases, with 22 bases separating them. The entry originates in a study of T cell changes during pregnancy in multiple sclerosis. This table comes from immunoSEQ multiplex PCR, and its TCRdb copy is limited to in-frame clones, with some not included. The sample contains 100,000 or so clones, 94% of which appear only once. The clonotype comes from a female donor in good health, enrolled as a control in a pregnancy study. The sample in question was peripheral blood, obtained after pregnancy. The chain joins TRBV5-4 to TRBJ2-1, with a possible D match to TRBD2 (6 bases). Written as DNA, the CDR3 is TGTGCCAGCACAACGAGTACGGGACCGGGGGTTGAGCAGTTCTTC. This gives the protein CASTTSTGPGVEQFF. The entire variable domain, with the rest obtained from reference TRBV5-4 and TRBJ2-1, is as follows: ETGVTQSPTHLIKTRGQQVTLRCSSQSGHNTVSWYQQALGQGPQFIFQYYREEENGRGNFPPRFSGLQFPNYSSELNVNALELDDSALYLCASTTSTGPGVEQFFGPGTRLTVL.